This is a list of T cell receptor beta chains from one sample in a study of blood T cell repertoires in COVID-19. The data were produced by immunoSEQ multiplex PCR, yet TCRdb's version contains in-frame clones alone and is incomplete. The table lists 65,000 to 85,000 clones, over 75% of them singletons, with more than 2% in the top ten. The sample taken for sequencing was peripheral blood. The receptors were gathered from a human donor in a cohort sampled during active COVID-19. The CDR3 runs from the conserved cysteine through the conserved F or W. A D gene is named only where the DNA matches it firmly. Rows give clone size only sometimes, using once, few, many, or a class for an expanded clone.

d_call	v_call	clone_size	cdr3_length	j_call	cdr3_nt	cdr3_aa
-	TRBV21-1	-	18	TRBJ2-1	TGTGCCAGCAGCCCCCCCGGGACTAGCGGGGAGGGATACAATGAGCAGTTCTTC	CASSPPGTSGEGYNEQFF
-	TRBV18	-	14	TRBJ2-3	TGTGCCAGCTCACCGTCGAGGAGCACAGATACGCAGTATTTT	CASSPSRSTDTQYF
TRBD2	TRBV4-1	-	16	TRBJ2-1	TGCGCCAGCAGCCAAGCGGGGGGGAGCTCCTACAATGAGCAGTTCTTC	CASSQAGGSSYNEQFF
-	TRBV28	-	11	TRBJ1-2	TGTGCCAGCAGTCGTCTTTATGGCTACACCTTC	CASSRLYGYTF
-	TRBV28	few	12	TRBJ2-7	TGTGCCATACACAGGGGAGGCTACGAGCAGTACTTC	CAIHRGGYEQYF
TRBD2	TRBV6-5	-	13	TRBJ2-1	TGTGCCTGTGGTAGCGGGGGCTACAATGAGCAGTTCTTC	CACGSGGYNEQFF
TRBD1	TRBV6-6	-	16	TRBJ2-2	TGTGCCAGCAGTTACGGGCAGGGGGTTGTGGCCGGGGAGCTGTTTTTT	CASSYGQGVVAGELFF
-	TRBV19	-	17	TRBJ1-4	TGTGCCAGTAGCAGCACAGGGAAACGTGCAACTAATGAAAAACTGTTTTTT	CASSSTGKRATNEKLFF
TRBD2	TRBV4-2	-	16	TRBJ2-1	TGTGCCAGCAGCAATCCTAGCGGGGGCAACTACAATGAGCAGTTCTTC	CASSNPSGGNYNEQFF
TRBD1	TRBV9	once	12	TRBJ1-2	TGTGCCAGCAGCGGACAGGGCTATGGCTACACCTTC	CASSGQGYGYTF
-	TRBV2	-	15	TRBJ1-3	TGTGCCAGCAGGAAGAGAGAGATCTCTGGAAACACCATATATTTT	CASRKREISGNTIYF
TRBD2	TRBV4-3	-	18	TRBJ2-1	TGCGCCAGCAGCCAAGCCCCATATAGCGGGAGGGCCCTGAGTGAGCAGTTCTTC	CASSQAPYSGRALSEQFF
TRBD2	TRBV10-3	-	19	TRBJ2-1	TGTGCCATCAAACCCAGCGGGACTAGCGGGGTGAGCTCCTACAATGAGCAGTTCTTC	CAIKPSGTSGVSSYNEQFF
TRBD1	TRBV6-5	-	15	TRBJ1-6	TGTGCCAGCAGTCAACAGGGGGCCTCGGGTTCACCCCTCCACTTT	CASSQQGASGSPLHF
TRBD2	TRBV11-2	-	15	TRBJ2-7	TGTGCCAGCAGCCCTGGGGTAGCGGGAGAGAACGAGCAGTACTTC	CASSPGVAGENEQYF
-	TRBV29-1	few	18	TRBJ1-5	-	CSTTLGKTGGFGNQPQHF
-	TRBV28	-	12	TRBJ2-7	TGTGCCAGCAGTGTAAGAGCCTACGAGCAGTACTTC	CASSVRAYEQYF
-	TRBV27	few	11	TRBJ2-7	TGTGCCAGCAGTTATCGAGACGAGCAGTACTTC	CASSYRDEQYF